Here is one T cell receptor beta chain with its context. This entry belongs to a study of blood T cell repertoires in COVID-19. The data were produced by immunoSEQ multiplex PCR, yet TCRdb's version contains in-frame clones alone and is incomplete. The sample holds around 150,000 clones, roughly 80% seen once. This CDR3 has 17 amino acids. The V and J ends lost 0 bases and 2 bases respectively, with 17 bases between them. The germline CDR1 and CDR2 sequences are SGDLS and YYNGEE. The clonotype originates from a woman aged 45 to 65 with active or convalescent COVID-19. Material for sequencing was peripheral blood. The V gene is TRBV9, the J gene TRBJ2-5; weak D call: TRBD2 (6 bases). CDR3 loop: CASSVATPGSGQETQYF. Here the CDR3 DNA reads TGTGCCAGCAGCGTAGCTACCCCCGGGAGTGGGCAAGAGACCCAGTACTTC.